This T cell receptor (beta chain) was documented in a study of immunodeficiency (dated 2019 in TCRdb). About the full investigation: Repertoire analysis was done to look for VDJ recombination defects and oligoclonality. Overall study outcomes, separate from this receptor: Severe oligoclonality, as judged by top-100 and total clonotype frequencies, was observed in patient CD8+ T cells but not in patient CD4+ T cells. Compared with control CD8+ T cells, patient CD8+ T cells had restricted TRB V-J pairing and reduced productive entropy. In the entropy comparisons of patients versus healthy controls, patients were shown as n=3 (open circles), and an effect on thymic development was only suggested as possible.

Trimming costs V 3 bases and J 3 bases, and their ends lie 10 bases apart. The germline V gene sets CDR1 to SGHTA and CDR2 to FQGTGA. Taken from cysteine to phenylalanine, the CDR3 has 14 residues. Only the CDR3 DNA stays, 42 bases, in frame from base 1. Before TCR sequencing, CD3+CD8+ T cells were sorted out of fresh PBMCs. As for this clone: It lacks a known antigen. The input lacks base qualities; no much larger clone sits a single base away.

Genomic DNA was extracted using the QIAamp DNA Blood Mini Kit and was submitted for immunoSEQ repertoire analysis. Using a standard quantity of genomic DNA template, multiplex PCR was run to amplify the CDR3 regions. An Illumina platform was used to sequence the PCR products. In the paper's pipeline: Sequences were aligned to a reference, with V, D and J gene definitions taken from IMGT. A nearest-neighbor clustering algorithm merged closely related sequences to remove PCR and sequencing errors. V, D and J usage was examined in productive unique and total sequences using ImmunoSEQ Analyzer tools along with R version 3.6.1. TCRdb took over this immuneACCESS table, retaining in-frame rearrangements with V and J assigned. Such tables are incomplete; in checked studies, under half of the missing clones stem from an unresolved V gene, and the remainder is unexplained. For V, J and clone size, that table is used; D and trimming come from the DNA. This sample lists a few thousand clones; 75% to 90% were detected once. The biggest ten clones account for 9.5% to 15% of the sample.

The rearranged chain carries TRBV7-3 and TRBJ2-3; TRBD1 could be the D gene, as 5 bases match. The sequence was obtained from a human donor in good health. The sequencing sample was made of CD8+ T cells from blood. The nucleotide sequence reads TGTGCCAGCAGCTTGGTGTCAGGGACAGATACGCAGTATTTT. Its protein reads: CASSLVSGTDTQYF.